Each of the 10 T cell receptor beta chains below was sequenced from the same sample in a study of shared T cell receptors in the human thymus. Generated by immunoSEQ multiplex PCR, the TCRdb table keeps only in-frame clones and is missing some. The table has about 380,000 clones, 85% to 95% seen once. The sequencing input was thymocytes. The receptors shown here come from a human donor.

The V gene is TRBV19, the J gene TRBJ1-5, with D possibly being TRBD1 (5 bases). Germline V gives CDR1 LNHDA, CDR2 SQIVND (reference sequence). This CDR3 has 18 amino acids. The V gene lost 7 bases and the J gene lost 2 bases, with 24 bases spanning the gap. CDR3 in DNA: TGTGCCAGTACCCAGGGCGGGGCGGAGGAAAGGGGCAATCAGCCCCAGCATTTT. It yields the protein CASTQGGAEERGNQPQHF.

This chain links TRBV12-5 with TRBJ2-3; possible D gene TRBD2, 7 bases. The CDR3 contains 16 residues. V lost 4 bases and J lost 4, with 18 bases in between. Germline V gene lookup returns CDR1 LGHNT and CDR2 FRNRAP. The CDR3 DNA sequence: TGTGCTAGTGGTTACCAAGGGGGGAGGGGATCAGATACGCAGTATTTT. Translated, it gives CASGYQGGRGSDTQYF.

The chain couples TRBV5-4 to TRBJ2-7, with 7 bases fitting TRBD2. With V trimmed by 2 bases and J by 1 base, 6 bases remained unmatched. The CDR3 is made up of 15 amino acids. Germline V lookup: CDR1 SGHNT, CDR2 YYREEE (reference sequence). The CDR3 protein is CASSFLRTRSYEQYF. The CDR3 DNA reads TGTGCCAGCAGCTTCCTACGGACTAGATCCTACGAGCAGTACTTC.

This clone was seen only once. The rearrangement links TRBV7-9 to TRBJ2-7; 9 bases line up with TRBD1. CDR3 size: 14 residues. Looked up from germline, CDR1 is SEHNR and CDR2 is FQNEAQ (reference sequence). The ends lost 7 bases at V and 6 bases at J; junction bases unmatched: 10. The CDR3 is CASTRRGQGSEQYF. CDR3 nucleotides: TGTGCCAGCACCCGCCGGGGACAGGGTAGCGAGCAGTACTTC.

The V call is TRBV10-2, the J call TRBJ2-1; TRBD2 aligns across 9 bases. Germline trimming cut 10 bases from V and 6 bases from J; bases unmatched to any gene: 10. Germline V gene sequence: CDR1 WSHSY, CDR2 SAAADI. This CDR3 has 14 amino acids. CDR3 nucleotides: TGCGCCACTCAACCGCTAGCGGGGTCCAATGAGCAGTTCTTC. Amino acid sequence: CATQPLAGSNEQFF.

This sequence joins TRBV5-1 and TRBJ2-5, with TRBD1 matching over 8 bases. V lost 4 bases to trimming and J lost 3 bases; unmatched junction nucleotides: 8. Germline V lookup: CDR1 SGHRS, CDR2 YFSETQ. The CDR3 spans 15 residues. The CDR3 reads CASSLAGQAEETQYF. The CDR3 DNA follows: TGCGCCAGCAGCCTGGCGGGACAGGCTGAAGAGACCCAGTACTTC.

This rearrangement joins TRBV29-1 to TRBJ1-2; 9 bases agree with TRBD1. Looked up from germline, CDR1 is SQVTM and CDR2 is ANQGSEA. V lost 4 bases to trimming and J lost 4 bases; unmatched junction nucleotides: 7. The CDR3 sequence is 14 residues long. The CDR3 DNA reads TGCAGCGTTGGCCCGGGACAGGGAGCCTATGGCTACACCTTC. It encodes CSVGPGQGAYGYTF.

The rearrangement joins TRBV28 to TRBJ2-1; 9 bases fit TRBD2. This CDR3 has 18 amino acids. Germline trimming cut 3 bases from V and 6 bases from J; bases unmatched to any gene: 15. CDR1 is MDHEN, CDR2 SYDVKM, per germline. The CDR3 here is CASSFRVAGEGLVNEQFF. CDR3 sequence (DNA): TGTGCCAGCAGTTTCCGGGTAGCGGGAGAGGGTCTCGTCAATGAGCAGTTCTTC.

The chain recombines TRBV19 with TRBJ1-3; D not resolved. In germline, CDR1 is LNHDA, CDR2 SQIVND (reference sequence). The CDR3 contains 15 residues. V was trimmed by 5 bases and J by 0 bases, leaving 11 bases between them. The CDR3, as DNA: TGTGCCAGTAGTGGCAGTAAAAGCTCTGGAAACACCATATATTTT. Its translation is CASSGSKSSGNTIYF.

The V gene is TRBV15, the J gene TRBJ2-7, with 13 bases identical to TRBD2. Per the germline V gene, CDR1 is LNHNV and CDR2 is YYDKDF (reference sequence). The length of the CDR3 is 20 residues. J was trimmed by 0 bases and V by 3 bases; bases with no gene match: 14. CDR3 DNA: TGTGCCACCAGCAGTGAGTTTGGGACTAGCGGGATATCGAGCTCCTACGAGCAGTACTTC. Residues: CATSSEFGTSGISSSYEQYF. Filled out from reference TRBV15 and TRBJ2-7, the complete variable domain reads DAMVIQNPRYQVTQFGKPVTLSCSQTLNHNVMYWYQQKSSQAPKLLFHYYDKDFNNEADTPDNFQSRRPNTSFCFLDIRSPGLGDTAMYLCATSSEFGTSGISSSYEQYFGPGTRLTVT.